The text below deals with one TCR beta chain. The data were obtained in a study of blood T cell repertoires in COVID-19. The CDR3 contains 13 residues. Germline CDR1 and CDR2: SQVTM and ANQGSEA. Trimming took off 3 bases at V and 1 base at J, with 9 bases between the two ends. Sequencing used immunoSEQ multiplex PCR; TCRdb keeps in-frame clones, though not all of them. The sample includes around 200,000 clones, roughly 84% of them seen just once. The sequenced sample consisted of peripheral blood. V gene TRBV29-1 combines with J gene TRBJ1-1; D is perhaps TRBD1 (6 bases). This sequence originates from a man aged 45-65 years with active or convalescent COVID-19. CDR3 in amino acids: CSVELGGNTEAFF. The CDR3, as DNA: TGCAGCGTTGAGCTAGGGGGGAACACTGAAGCTTTCTTT.